This T cell receptor beta chain stems from a study of cytomegalovirus exposure and HLA in healthy donors. Whole-study results and caveats: Cytomegalovirus-associated status was assigned to 164 TCR beta chains. A later analysis found common viral pathogens apparently linked to several of the most significant clusters.

As regards this clone: No antigen is known for it.

Researchers ran the PCR with 60 Vbeta and 13 Jbeta primers. In the authors' methods: Later work found 65 million to 100 million unique TCR beta chains, with about 10 million shared. Profiling relied on immunoSEQ multiplex PCR, and the TCRdb table lists in-frame clones only, not all of them. The V and J calls and the clone size are those of that table, but D and trimming were determined from the DNA. The top ten hold approximately 4.4% of the sample, which has approximately 180,000 clones, roughly 80% seen once. CDR1 SNHLY and CDR2 FYNNEI come from the germline V gene. The ends were cut back, 5 bases at V and 8 bases at J, with 13 bases in the middle. This CDR3 is 14 amino acids long.

The origin of this receptor is a woman between 18 and 30 years old in good health and CMV-seropositive. The sequenced material came from PBMCs. The chain couples TRBV2 to TRBJ1-6; a possible D gene is TRBD1 (6 bases). The CDR3 sequence is CASSKQGSHSPLHF. CDR3 bases: TGTGCCAGCAGTAAACAGGGATCTCATTCACCCCTCCACTTT. The entire variable domain, with the rest obtained from reference TRBV2 and TRBJ1-6, is as follows: EPEVTQTPSHQVTQMGQEVILRCVPISNHLYFYWYRQILGQKVEFLVSFYNNEISEKSEIFDDQFSVERPDGSNFTLKIRSTKLEDSAMYFCASSKQGSHSPLHFGNGTRLTVT.